The present entry profiles one TCR beta chain with its context. Assay used: immunoSEQ multiplex PCR; TCRdb lists only in-frame clones, some missing. The repertoire holds about 200,000 clones, with roughly 84% as singletons. The sample comes from a study of blood T cell repertoires in COVID-19. Overall study context: Samples of COVID-19 (acute and convalescent) were obtained from the United States, Italy and Spain.

From germline, CDR1 is SGDLS and CDR2 YYNGEE. Trimming took 0 bases from V and 0 from J, leaving 7 bases between them. This CDR3 is built from 15 residues. Material: peripheral blood. The sequence came from a human donor in a cohort sampled during active COVID-19. The rearrangement links TRBV9 to TRBJ1-3; the D gene is possibly TRBD1 (5 bases). The CDR3, as DNA: TGTGCCAGCAGCGTAGGGAGGGGCTCTGGAAACACCATATATTTT. Translated: CASSVGRGSGNTIYF.